This T cell receptor (beta chain) was found in a study of shared clonotypes between healthy human individuals. Study-wide findings and caveats: Clonotype sharing across several donors was observed for 4% to 5.5% of naive CD4 clonotypes.

Points on this clone: Antigen specificity is unknown.

A deep-level run was used for the assay. Profiling relied on immunoSEQ multiplex PCR, and the TCRdb table lists in-frame clones only, not all of them. The sample records over 2 million clones, about 95% being singletons. Naive CD8 cells, CD45RO-negative and positively selected for CCR7, excluded terminally differentiated effector memory CD45RA+ cells. In germline, CDR1 is SGHTS, CDR2 YDEGEE. J was trimmed by 8 bases and V by 1 base; bases with no gene match: 7. The CDR3 loop spans 15 amino acids. This TCR came from a man aged 18 to 29 in good health. J is TRBJ1-4 and V is TRBV5-8, with 8 positions matching TRBD1. Source material: naive CD8+ T cells sorted from blood. In DNA form, the CDR3 reads TGTGCCAGCAGCTTGCTTCAGGGGGCTCTAGAAAAACTGTTTTTT. Protein product: CASSLLQGALEKLFF.